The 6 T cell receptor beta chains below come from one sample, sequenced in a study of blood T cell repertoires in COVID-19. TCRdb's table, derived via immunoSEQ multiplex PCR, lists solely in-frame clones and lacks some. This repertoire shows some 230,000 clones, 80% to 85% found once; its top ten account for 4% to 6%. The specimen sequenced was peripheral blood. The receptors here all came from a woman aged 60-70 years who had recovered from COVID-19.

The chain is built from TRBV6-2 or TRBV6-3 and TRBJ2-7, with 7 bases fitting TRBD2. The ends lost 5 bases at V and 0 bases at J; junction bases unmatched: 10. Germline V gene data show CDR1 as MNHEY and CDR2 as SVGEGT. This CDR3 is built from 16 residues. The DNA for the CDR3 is TGTGCCAGCAGTCAAAGACTAGCTAGGAGCTCCTACGAGCAGTACTTC. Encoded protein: CASSQRLARSSYEQYF.

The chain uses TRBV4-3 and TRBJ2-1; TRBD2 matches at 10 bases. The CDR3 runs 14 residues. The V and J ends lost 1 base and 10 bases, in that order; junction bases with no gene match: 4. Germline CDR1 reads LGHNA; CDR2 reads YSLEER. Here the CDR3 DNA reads TGCGCCAGCAGCCAAGCGGTAGCGGGGGGCGAGCAGTTCTTC. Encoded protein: CASSQAVAGGEQFF.

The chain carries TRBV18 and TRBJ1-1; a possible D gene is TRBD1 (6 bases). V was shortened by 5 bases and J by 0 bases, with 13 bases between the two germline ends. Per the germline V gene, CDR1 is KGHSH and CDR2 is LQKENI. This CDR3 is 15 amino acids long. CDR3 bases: TGTGCCAGCTCATCCAGACAGGTTCTGAACACTGAAGCTTTCTTT. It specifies CASSSRQVLNTEAFF.

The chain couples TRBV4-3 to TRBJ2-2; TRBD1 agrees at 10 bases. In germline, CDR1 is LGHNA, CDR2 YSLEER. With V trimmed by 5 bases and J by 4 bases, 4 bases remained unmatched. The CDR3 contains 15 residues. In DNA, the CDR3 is TGCGCCAGCAGCGACAGGGGGCAGGGCACCGGGGAGCTGTTTTTT. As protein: CASSDRGQGTGELFF.

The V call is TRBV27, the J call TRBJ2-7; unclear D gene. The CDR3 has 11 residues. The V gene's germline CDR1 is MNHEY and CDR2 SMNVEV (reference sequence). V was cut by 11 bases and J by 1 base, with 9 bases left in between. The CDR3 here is CAATLSYEQYF. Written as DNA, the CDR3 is TGTGCCGCGACACTGTCCTACGAGCAGTACTTC.

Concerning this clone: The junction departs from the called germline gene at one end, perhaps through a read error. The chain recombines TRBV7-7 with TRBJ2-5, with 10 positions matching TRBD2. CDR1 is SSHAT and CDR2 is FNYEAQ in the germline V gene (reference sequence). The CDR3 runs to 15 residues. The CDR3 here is CASSAYGTSEETQYF. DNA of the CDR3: TGTGCTAGCAGCGCCTACGGGACTAGCGAAGAGACCCAGTACTTC.